These T cell receptor beta chains were read from a single sample in a study of cytomegalovirus exposure and HLA in healthy donors. TCRdb keeps only in-frame clones here, not all; method: immunoSEQ multiplex PCR. The table has approximately 130,000 clones, around 80% seen once. Sequenced sample: PBMCs. These receptor sequences come from a middle-aged woman in good health and CMV-seronegative. The CDR3 runs from the conserved cysteine through the conserved F or W. Each record gives: V gene, J gene, clone size, D gene, CDR3 DNA, CDR3 protein. A D gene is named only where the DNA matches it firmly. Size is omitted from some rows. Given values are once, few, many or a class for expanded clones.

v_call: TRBV4-2; j_call: TRBJ1-2; clone_size: NA; d_call: TRBD1; cdr3_nt: TGTGCCAGCAGCCAAGAAGGGACAGCCGGTAACTATGGCTACACCTTC; cdr3_aa: CASSQEGTAGNYGYTF
v_call: TRBV5-1; j_call: TRBJ1-1; clone_size: NA; d_call: NA; cdr3_nt: TGCGCCAGCAGCCCGCCCGGGAACACTGAAGCTTTCTTT; cdr3_aa: CASSPPGNTEAFF
v_call: TRBV28; j_call: TRBJ2-5; clone_size: few; d_call: NA; cdr3_nt: TGTGCCAGCAGTTTAGGGCTGTACCAAGAGACCCAGTACTTC; cdr3_aa: CASSLGLYQETQYF
v_call: TRBV19; j_call: TRBJ2-6; clone_size: NA; d_call: TRBD1; cdr3_nt: TGTGCCAGTAGTGACTGGGACAGCGTCTCTGGGGCCAACGTCCTGACTTTC; cdr3_aa: CASSDWDSVSGANVLTF
v_call: TRBV9; j_call: TRBJ1-1; clone_size: NA; d_call: NA; cdr3_nt: TGTGCCAGCAGCGTGAAGCGGACGGACCCGAACACTGAAGCTTTCTTT; cdr3_aa: CASSVKRTDPNTEAFF
v_call: TRBV7-3; j_call: TRBJ2-1; clone_size: NA; d_call: TRBD1; cdr3_nt: TGTGCCAGCAGCCCCTGGGGACAGGGGATCCATGAGCAGTTCTTC; cdr3_aa: CASSPWGQGIHEQFF
v_call: TRBV6-1; j_call: TRBJ2-7; clone_size: NA; d_call: NA; cdr3_nt: TGTGCCAGCAGTGTTCTAAGCTCCTACGAGCAGTACTTC; cdr3_aa: CASSVLSSYEQYF
v_call: TRBV11-2; j_call: TRBJ2-3; clone_size: NA; d_call: TRBD2; cdr3_nt: TGTGCCAGCAGCTTTGGGACTAGCGGACCCACAGATACGCAGTATTTT; cdr3_aa: CASSFGTSGPTDTQYF
v_call: TRBV5-1; j_call: TRBJ1-2; clone_size: NA; d_call: TRBD1; cdr3_nt: TGCGCCAGCAGCCTTGTGGGGCAAGGGGGCGCGGACTATGGCTACACCTTC; cdr3_aa: CASSLVGQGGADYGYTF
v_call: TRBV25-1; j_call: TRBJ2-2; clone_size: NA; d_call: TRBD1; cdr3_nt: TGTGCCAGCAGCGGCTACCCGGGACAGGGGAGCACCGGGGAGCTGTTTTTT; cdr3_aa: CASSGYPGQGSTGELFF
v_call: TRBV28; j_call: TRBJ2-7; clone_size: NA; d_call: TRBD2; cdr3_nt: TGTGCCAGCAGTCCTCTGGGTAGCGGGATTGGCGAGCAGTACTTC; cdr3_aa: CASSPLGSGIGEQYF
v_call: TRBV10-2; j_call: TRBJ2-1; clone_size: NA; d_call: NA; cdr3_nt: TGCGCCAGCAGTGAGTCGCGAGGTGCCACCTACAATGAGCAGTTCTTC; cdr3_aa: CASSESRGATYNEQFF
v_call: TRBV5-1; j_call: TRBJ2-4; clone_size: once; d_call: NA; cdr3_nt: TGCGCCAGCAGACAGGGTGACAAAAACAGTCAGTACTTC; cdr3_aa: CASRQGDKNSQYF
v_call: TRBV5-5; j_call: TRBJ1-1; clone_size: NA; d_call: TRBD1; cdr3_nt: TGTGCCAGCAGCGATAGGGGACAGGGAAACACTGAAGCTTTCTTT; cdr3_aa: CASSDRGQGNTEAFF
v_call: TRBV11-2; j_call: TRBJ1-2; clone_size: NA; d_call: NA; cdr3_nt: TGTGCCAGCAGCGATTGGCAGGGAAGTGGGTATGGCTACACCTTC; cdr3_aa: CASSDWQGSGYGYTF
v_call: TRBV10-2; j_call: TRBJ1-2; clone_size: NA; d_call: NA; cdr3_nt: TGCGCCAGCAGCGACAGCCCCTATGGCTACACCTTC; cdr3_aa: CASSDSPYGYTF
v_call: TRBV5-1; j_call: TRBJ1-1; clone_size: few; d_call: TRBD1; cdr3_nt: TGCGCCAGCAGCATAGGACAGGGGGCGGGGAACACTGAAGCTTTCTTT; cdr3_aa: CASSIGQGAGNTEAFF
v_call: TRBV7-9; j_call: TRBJ2-3; clone_size: NA; d_call: TRBD2; cdr3_nt: TGTGCCAGCAGCTTACTAGCGGGAGCGGGTGGAGATACGCAGTATTTT; cdr3_aa: CASSLLAGAGGDTQYF
v_call: TRBV15; j_call: TRBJ2-1; clone_size: once; d_call: TRBD2; cdr3_nt: TGTGCCACCAGCAGGCCCGGACTAGCGGGAGGGTTAAACAATGAGCAGTTCTTC; cdr3_aa: CATSRPGLAGGLNNEQFF
v_call: TRBV7-9; j_call: TRBJ1-2; clone_size: few; d_call: TRBD1; cdr3_nt: TGTGCCAGCAGCTCAGGAGGGACAGCAAATAACTATGGCTACACCTTC; cdr3_aa: CASSSGGTANNYGYTF
v_call: TRBV7-3; j_call: TRBJ2-5; clone_size: NA; d_call: TRBD2; cdr3_nt: TGTGCCAGCAGCTCGGGGGGGGGAACAGAGACCCAGTACTTC; cdr3_aa: CASSSGGGTETQYF
v_call: TRBV11-3; j_call: TRBJ2-3; clone_size: NA; d_call: TRBD2; cdr3_nt: TGTGCCAGCAGCTTAACGGCGGGGGGCCGCGCAGATACGCAGTATTTT; cdr3_aa: CASSLTAGGRADTQYF
v_call: TRBV6-1; j_call: TRBJ1-5; clone_size: once; d_call: NA; cdr3_nt: TGTGCCAGCAGTGACAGGGTGAGCAATCAGCCCCAGCATTTT; cdr3_aa: CASSDRVSNQPQHF
v_call: TRBV28; j_call: TRBJ2-2; clone_size: NA; d_call: NA; cdr3_nt: TGTGCCAGCAGTCCCGCAGAGGAAGCCGGGGAGCTGTTTTTT; cdr3_aa: CASSPAEEAGELFF
v_call: TRBV7-2; j_call: TRBJ2-7; clone_size: NA; d_call: TRBD2; cdr3_nt: TGTGCCAGCAGCGTAGCGGGAGGAGATTCCTACGAGCAGTACTTC; cdr3_aa: CASSVAGGDSYEQYF
v_call: TRBV19; j_call: TRBJ2-3; clone_size: NA; d_call: NA; cdr3_nt: TGTGCCAGTAGTGGCCGGGACGGACAGAATACGCAGTATTTT; cdr3_aa: CASSGRDGQNTQYF
v_call: TRBV6-5; j_call: TRBJ1-1; clone_size: NA; d_call: NA; cdr3_nt: TGTGCCAGCAGTGAAGAGCCGGTGAACACTGAAGCTTTCTTT; cdr3_aa: CASSEEPVNTEAFF
v_call: TRBV5-4; j_call: TRBJ2-1; clone_size: NA; d_call: NA; cdr3_nt: TGTGCCAGCACCTCTCCCGGGACACAACACAATGAGCAGTTCTTC; cdr3_aa: CASTSPGTQHNEQFF
v_call: TRBV18; j_call: TRBJ1-1; clone_size: NA; d_call: TRBD1; cdr3_nt: TGTGCCAGCTCACCCCCGGACAGGGGTGGAGGAGCTTTCTTT; cdr3_aa: CASSPPDRGGGAFF
v_call: TRBV5-5; j_call: TRBJ1-2; clone_size: once; d_call: NA; cdr3_nt: TGTGCCAGCACCATTGGAACTGACACTCGTATTCTCTGGGGCTACACCTTC; cdr3_aa: CASTIGTDTRILWGYTF
v_call: TRBV27; j_call: TRBJ2-1; clone_size: once; d_call: TRBD2; cdr3_nt: TGTGCCAGCAGTCAGGGACTAGCGGGAGTATATGAGCAGTTCTTC; cdr3_aa: CASSQGLAGVYEQFF
v_call: TRBV5-4; j_call: TRBJ2-3; clone_size: NA; d_call: TRBD1; cdr3_nt: TGTGCCAGCAGCTTGAGTCAGGGGGCAGATACGCAGTATTTT; cdr3_aa: CASSLSQGADTQYF
v_call: TRBV28; j_call: TRBJ2-1; clone_size: NA; d_call: NA; cdr3_nt: TGTGCCAGCAGTTTGGGCGGGATCTACAATGAGCAGTTCTTC; cdr3_aa: CASSLGGIYNEQFF
v_call: TRBV7-8; j_call: TRBJ2-7; clone_size: NA; d_call: TRBD1; cdr3_nt: TGTGCCAGCAGCTTTACAGGGGACAACGAGCAGTACTTC; cdr3_aa: CASSFTGDNEQYF
v_call: TRBV18; j_call: TRBJ2-7; clone_size: NA; d_call: NA; cdr3_nt: TGTGCCAGCTCGCACGACCGGGGTCCGTGGCACTTC; cdr3_aa: CASSHDRGPWHF
v_call: TRBV2; j_call: TRBJ1-4; clone_size: NA; d_call: NA; cdr3_nt: TGTGCCTGCGTGGAGGGGCGGCGTGAAAAACTGTTTTTT; cdr3_aa: CACVEGRREKLFF
v_call: TRBV9; j_call: TRBJ2-5; clone_size: NA; d_call: TRBD2; cdr3_nt: TGTGCCAGCAGCGTAGCGACCGGAGCTAGCGGGAGTGGGGACGAGCAAGAGACCCAGTACTTC; cdr3_aa: CASSVATGASGSGDEQETQYF
v_call: TRBV20-1; j_call: TRBJ2-7; clone_size: NA; d_call: NA; cdr3_nt: TGCAGTGCTCCAAATCGCTACGAGCAGTACTTC; cdr3_aa: CSAPNRYEQYF
v_call: TRBV10-1; j_call: TRBJ2-3; clone_size: NA; d_call: NA; cdr3_nt: TGCGCCAGCAGTGAGTCACAAGGAGGCACAGATACGCAGTATTTT; cdr3_aa: CASSESQGGTDTQYF
v_call: TRBV5-8; j_call: TRBJ2-5; clone_size: NA; d_call: NA; cdr3_nt: TGTGCCAGCAGCCCCAGGACAAGCGCCGCCTCGTTGGAGACCCAGTACTTC; cdr3_aa: CASSPRTSAASLETQYF
v_call: TRBV18; j_call: TRBJ1-1; clone_size: NA; d_call: NA; cdr3_nt: TGTGCCAGCTCACCTGGGAGGGTGGCCACTGAAGCTTTCTTT; cdr3_aa: CASSPGRVATEAFF
v_call: TRBV29-1; j_call: TRBJ2-7; clone_size: NA; d_call: TRBD1; cdr3_nt: TGCAGCGTCGAAGGACAGGCCTACGAGCAGTACTTC; cdr3_aa: CSVEGQAYEQYF
v_call: TRBV18; j_call: TRBJ1-1; clone_size: NA; d_call: TRBD1; cdr3_nt: TGTGCCAGCTCACCCAACAGACAGGGTGGATACATGAACACTGAAGCTTTCTTT; cdr3_aa: CASSPNRQGGYMNTEAFF
v_call: TRBV25-1; j_call: TRBJ1-5; clone_size: NA; d_call: NA; cdr3_nt: TGTGCCAGCAGTATCTTTAGCAATCAGCCCCAGCATTTT; cdr3_aa: CASSIFSNQPQHF
v_call: TRBV6-5; j_call: TRBJ2-5; clone_size: few; d_call: NA; cdr3_nt: TGTGCCAGCAGGGAAGGGTCTAGGGGTGAGACCCAGTACTTC; cdr3_aa: CASREGSRGETQYF